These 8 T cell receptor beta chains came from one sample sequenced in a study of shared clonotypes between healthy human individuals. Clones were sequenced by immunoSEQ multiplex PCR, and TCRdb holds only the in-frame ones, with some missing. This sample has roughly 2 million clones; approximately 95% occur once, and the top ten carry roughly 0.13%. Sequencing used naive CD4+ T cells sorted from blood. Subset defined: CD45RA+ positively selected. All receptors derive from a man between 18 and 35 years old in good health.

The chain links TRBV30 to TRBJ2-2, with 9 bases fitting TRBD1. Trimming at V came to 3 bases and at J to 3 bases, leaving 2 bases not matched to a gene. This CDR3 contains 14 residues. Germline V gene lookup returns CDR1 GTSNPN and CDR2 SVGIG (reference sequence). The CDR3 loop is CAWRDRGHTGELFF. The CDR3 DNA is TGTGCCTGGAGGGACAGGGGACACACCGGGGAGCTGTTTTTT. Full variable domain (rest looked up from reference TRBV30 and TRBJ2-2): SQTIHQWPATLVQPVGSPLSLECTVEGTSNPNLYWYRQAAGRGLQLLFYSVGIGQISSEVPQNLSASRPQDRQFILSSKKLLLSDSGFYLCAWRDRGHTGELFFGEGSRLTVL.

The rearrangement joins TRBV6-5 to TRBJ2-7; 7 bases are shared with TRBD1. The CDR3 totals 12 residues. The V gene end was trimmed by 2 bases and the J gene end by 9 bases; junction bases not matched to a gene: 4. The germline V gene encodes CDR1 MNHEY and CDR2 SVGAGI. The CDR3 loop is CASSYATGRQYF. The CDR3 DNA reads TGTGCCAGCAGTTACGCGACAGGGAGGCAGTACTTC.

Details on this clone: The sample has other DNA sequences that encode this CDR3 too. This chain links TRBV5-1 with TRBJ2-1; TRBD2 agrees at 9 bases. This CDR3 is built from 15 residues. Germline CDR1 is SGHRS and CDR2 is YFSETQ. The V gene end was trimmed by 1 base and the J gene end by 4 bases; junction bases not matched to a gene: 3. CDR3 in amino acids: CASSLRLAGYNEQFF. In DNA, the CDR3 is TGCGCCAGCAGCTTGCGTCTAGCGGGATACAATGAGCAGTTCTTC.

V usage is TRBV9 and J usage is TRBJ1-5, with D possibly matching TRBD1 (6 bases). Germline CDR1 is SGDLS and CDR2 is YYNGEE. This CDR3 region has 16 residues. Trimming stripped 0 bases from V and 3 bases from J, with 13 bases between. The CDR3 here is CASSVGVSGVNQPQHF. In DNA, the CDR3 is TGTGCCAGCAGCGTAGGAGTGTCAGGGGTCAATCAGCCCCAGCATTTT.

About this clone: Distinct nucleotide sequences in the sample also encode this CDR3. The CDR3 coding sequence is TGCAGCGCCGGGGCCTCCTACGAGCAGTACTTC. Protein: CSAGASYEQYF. The J gene is TRBJ2-7, the V gene TRBV20-1; tentatively, D is TRBD1 or TRBD2 (5 bases each). The germline gives CDR1 DFQATT, CDR2 SNEGSKA (reference sequence). This CDR3 region has 11 residues.

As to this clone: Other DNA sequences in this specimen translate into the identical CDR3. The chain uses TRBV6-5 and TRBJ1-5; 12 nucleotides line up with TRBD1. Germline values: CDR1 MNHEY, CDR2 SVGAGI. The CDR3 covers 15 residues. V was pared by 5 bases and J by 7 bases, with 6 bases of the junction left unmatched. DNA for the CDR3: TGTGCCAGCAGTCCGGGACAGGGGGCCGGGCAGCCCCAGCATTTT. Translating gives CASSPGQGAGQPQHF.

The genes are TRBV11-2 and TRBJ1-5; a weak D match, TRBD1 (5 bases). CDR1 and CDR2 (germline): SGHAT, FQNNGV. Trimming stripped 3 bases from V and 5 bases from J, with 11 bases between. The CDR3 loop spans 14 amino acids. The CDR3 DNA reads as TGTGCCAGCAGCTTTGCGGCAGGGCATCAGCCCCAGCATTTT. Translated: CASSFAAGHQPQHF. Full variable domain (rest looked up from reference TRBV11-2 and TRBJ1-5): EAGVAQSPRYKIIEKRQSVAFWCNPISGHATLYWYQQILGQGPKLLIQFQNNGVVDDSQLPKDRFSAERLKGVDSTLKIQPAKLEDSAVYLCASSFAAGHQPQHFGDGTRLSIL.

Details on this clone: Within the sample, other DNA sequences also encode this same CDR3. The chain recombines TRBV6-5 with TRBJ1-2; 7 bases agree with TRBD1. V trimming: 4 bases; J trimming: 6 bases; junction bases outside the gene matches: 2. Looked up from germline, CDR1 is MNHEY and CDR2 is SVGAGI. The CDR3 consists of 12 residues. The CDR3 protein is CASSSTGDGYTF. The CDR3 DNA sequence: TGTGCCAGCAGTTCTACAGGGGATGGCTACACCTTC.